Listed below are T cell receptor beta chains from one sample, sequenced in a study of blood T cells in healthy people across ages. In TCRdb, the 5' RACE reads were re-called with MiXCR into one record per CDR3 protein. In the table there are fewer than 1,000,000 distinct CDR3 sequences, under 45% of which are singletons. The sample comprised blood. These receptors originate from a man between 60 and 75 years old in good health. CDR3s include the opening cysteine and the closing phenylalanine or tryptophan. D genes are given only for firm matches. Not every row has a clone size; where given, it reads once, few, many or a size class.

V gene	J gene	D gene	clone size	CDR3 DNA	CDR3 protein
TRBV11-3	TRBJ2-4	TRBD2	.	TGTGCCACAGCGGGGCGTCTGGGGGGAAACATTCAGTACTTC	CATAGRLGGNIQYF
TRBV29-1	TRBJ2-1	.	.	TGCAGCGTCCAAACGGGACTCACCTACAATGAGCAGTTCTTC	CSVQTGLTYNEQFF
TRBV27	TRBJ2-7	.	few	TGTGCCAGCAGTTTAGTAGGGACGGGGAGCTCCTACGAGCAGTACTTC	CASSLVGTGSSYEQYF
TRBV20-1	TRBJ2-3	.	.	TGCAGTGCTAGTCGGCAGGGTTTGGCAGATACGCAGTATTTT	CSASRQGLADTQYF
TRBV24-1	TRBJ2-3	TRBD2	.	TGTGCCACCTCGACTAGCGGGGGAGTCACAGATACGCAGTATTTT	CATSTSGGVTDTQYF
TRBV6-6	TRBJ1-2	.	.	TGTGCCAGCAGCCCAACAGGGCCCTATGGCTACACCTTC	CASSPTGPYGYTF
TRBV12-3/TRBV12-4	TRBJ1-5	TRBD1	.	TGTGCCAGCAGCGACAGGGGGCAGACGTATCAGCCCCAGCATTTT	CASSDRGQTYQPQHF
TRBV7-2	TRBJ2-1	TRBD2	.	TGTGCCAGCAGCCCCAGCGGGGGGGCTATCAATGAGCAGTTCTTC	CASSPSGGAINEQFF
TRBV30	TRBJ1-4	.	.	TGTGCCTGGAAAGCAGGGACACCCAATGAAAAACTGTTTTTT	CAWKAGTPNEKLFF
TRBV20-1	TRBJ2-7	.	.	TGCAGTGCTAGAGATTACGACTTCACCGAGCAGTACTTC	CSARDYDFTEQYF
TRBV7-3	TRBJ2-5	.	few	TGTGCCAGCAGCTTTTTTGGCGGGGCACAAGAGACCCAGTACTTC	CASSFFGGAQETQYF
TRBV27	TRBJ2-1	.	.	TGTGCCAGCGTTGAAAGCAGGGGTGAATCCTACAATGAGCAGTTCTTC	CASVESRGESYNEQFF
TRBV28	TRBJ2-7	.	few	TGTGCCAGCAGTTTCTTGGAAACCTACGAGCAGTACTTC	CASSFLETYEQYF
TRBV6-2/TRBV6-3	TRBJ2-1	TRBD2	few	TGTGCCAGCAGTTACGGCGGGGGGATATACAATGAGCAGTTCTTC	CASSYGGGIYNEQFF
TRBV7-9	TRBJ1-2	.	.	TGTGCCAGCAGCCCCGATCTGATGCCTGCTAACTATGGCTACACCTTC	CASSPDLMPANYGYTF
TRBV5-1	TRBJ1-2	.	few	TGCGCCAGCAGCGTGGGGCGGCAGGCTGACTACACCTTC	CASSVGRQADYTF
TRBV4-3	TRBJ1-1	TRBD1	.	TGCGCCAGCAGCCAAGTCGACAGGGTGACTGAAGCTTTCTTT	CASSQVDRVTEAFF
TRBV6-2/TRBV6-3	TRBJ1-5	TRBD1	.	TGTGCCAGCAGCCGACAGGGCTTTGGCAATCAGCCCCAGCATTTT	CASSRQGFGNQPQHF
TRBV3-1	TRBJ2-3	.	.	TGTGCCAGCAGCCAACCAGGGAGCGCAGATACGCAGTATTTT	CASSQPGSADTQYF
TRBV6-2/TRBV6-3	TRBJ2-7	TRBD2	.	TGTGCCAGCAGTTACACCTTCGATGTTGCGGGACTAGCGGGGGCCCTATCCTCCTACGAGCAGTACTTC	CASSYTFDVAGLAGALSSYEQYF
TRBV18	TRBJ2-3	TRBD2	.	TGTGCCAGCTCACCACCGAGGCTAGCGGGGGCTCGCACAGATACGCAGTATTTT	CASSPPRLAGARTDTQYF
TRBV13	TRBJ2-5	.	few	TGTGCCAGCAGCTCCACCGGGGACCTAAGGACCCAGTACTTC	CASSSTGDLRTQYF
TRBV6-6	TRBJ1-1	.	few	TGTGCCAGCACCTCGTGGCAGGAGAACACTGAAGCTTTCTTT	CASTSWQENTEAFF
TRBV4-3	TRBJ2-3	.	.	TGCGCCAGCAGCCAAGATCTGGGGGGACAGTCCCTGGGTTTGTATTTT	CASSQDLGGQSLGLYF
TRBV6-2/TRBV6-3	TRBJ1-2	.	few	TGTGCCAGCAGCCTCGCGGAGGGTGGCTACACCTTC	CASSLAEGGYTF
TRBV30	TRBJ1-1	.	.	TGTGCCTGGAGTCGGGGTTGGGCTGCTGAAGCTTTCTTT	CAWSRGWAAEAFF
TRBV29-1	TRBJ2-7	.	few	TGCAGCGTTTTAGGAACAGGGCCCTACGAGCAGTACTTC	CSVLGTGPYEQYF
TRBV6-2/TRBV6-3	TRBJ1-5	.	few	TGTGCCAGCAGACAGACCAATCAGCCCCAGCATTTT	CASRQTNQPQHF
TRBV7-3	TRBJ1-6	.	few	TGTGCCAGCAGCCAGGGGTTAGGTTCACCCCTCCACTTT	CASSQGLGSPLHF
TRBV12-3/TRBV12-4	TRBJ1-6	.	many	TGTGCCGGGGGGCGATGGGGGAGCTCCTATAATTCACCCCTCCACTTT	CAGGRWGSSYNSPLHF
TRBV6-5	TRBJ2-7	.	.	TGTGCCAGCAGTTACTCAGGACACGGGCCTTACGAGCAGTACTTC	CASSYSGHGPYEQYF
TRBV29-1	TRBJ2-3	TRBD1	.	TGCAGCGCCGACAGGGGAACCCTCACAGATACGCAGTATTTT	CSADRGTLTDTQYF
TRBV7-2	TRBJ2-1	TRBD2	.	TGTGCCAGCCGAGTTGCGGGGGGGCCGAATTACAATGAGCAGTTCTTC	CASRVAGGPNYNEQFF
TRBV3-1	TRBJ2-7	.	many	TGTGCCAGCAGCCGGCGGGGTTTGGGCTACGAGCAGTACTTC	CASSRRGLGYEQYF
TRBV7-2	TRBJ2-3	.	.	TGTGCCAGCAGCAGCTGGAGGGATACGCAGTATTTT	CASSSWRDTQYF
TRBV3-1	TRBJ1-2	.	.	TGTGCCAGCAGTCATTCCTCTAACTCCTATAACTATGGCTACACCTTC	CASSHSSNSYNYGYTF